The rows below give T cell receptor beta chains drawn from one sample of a study of OX40 agonist ivuxolimab in advanced cancers. The assay was immunoSEQ multiplex PCR, and TCRdb's table has in-frame clones only and misses some. The sample has about 22,000 clones, 84% seen once. The sequences come from CD4+ or CD8+ T cells sorted from blood, collected in a trial of the OX40 agonist ivuxolimab. These receptors came from an adult with an advanced solid tumor such as melanoma, head and neck, liver or kidney cancer. CDR3s include the opening cysteine and the closing phenylalanine or tryptophan. The D gene is left open where the match is weak. Where a row states a size, it is once, few, many or the class of an expanded clone; other rows omit it.

cdr3_length,clone_size,j_call,d_call,v_call,cdr3_aa,cdr3_nt
15,-,TRBJ1-1,-,TRBV7-9,CASSPPGRGHTEAFF,TGTGCCAGCAGCCCACCCGGGCGCGGACACACTGAAGCTTTCTTT
14,-,TRBJ2-2,-,TRBV6-4,CASSDSPNTGELFF,TGTGCCAGCAGTGACTCGCCTAACACCGGGGAGCTGTTTTTT
14,few,TRBJ2-7,TRBD2,TRBV27,CASSFGGGAYEQYF,TGTGCCAGCAGTTTCGGCGGGGGGGCCTACGAGCAGTACTTC
12,-,TRBJ1-1,TRBD1,TRBV29-1,CSVGDSNTEAFF,TGCAGCGTTGGGGACAGCAACACTGAAGCTTTCTTT
14,few,TRBJ1-1,-,TRBV15,CATSSGQTATEAFF,TGTGCCACCAGCAGTGGACAGACGGCCACTGAAGCTTTCTTT
16,-,TRBJ2-7,-,TRBV6-7,CASSGSEGEGSYEQYF,TGTGCCAGCAGTGGATCCGAGGGGGAAGGGTCCTACGAGCAGTACTTC
16,-,TRBJ2-1,TRBD2,TRBV27,CASSSGTSGGYNEQFF,TGTGCCAGCAGTTCCGGGACTAGCGGGGGGTACAATGAGCAGTTCTTC
13,-,TRBJ2-7,-,TRBV2,CASSEGIAYEQYF,TGTGCCAGCAGTGAAGGTATAGCCTACGAGCAGTACTTC
14,-,TRBJ1-1,-,TRBV11-3,CASSARGSGTEAFF,TGTGCCAGCAGCGCGAGGGGGAGCGGCACTGAAGCTTTCTTT
14,-,TRBJ1-1,-,TRBV4-1,CASSQKSENTEAFF,TGCGCCAGCAGCCAGAAGTCGGAGAACACTGAAGCTTTCTTT
14,-,TRBJ1-1,-,TRBV27,CASSLAQRNTEAFF,TGTGCCAGCAGTTTGGCCCAGAGGAACACTGAAGCTTTCTTT
13,-,TRBJ1-1,-,TRBV11-2,CASSFGAGAEAFF,TGTGCCAGCAGCTTTGGGGCGGGCGCTGAAGCTTTCTTT
18,-,TRBJ1-5,TRBD1,TRBV28,CASSLWGTGAHSNQPQHF,TGTGCCAGCAGTTTATGGGGGACAGGGGCCCATAGCAATCAGCCCCAGCATTTT
14,-,TRBJ2-5,-,TRBV28,CAVGRTGDGETQYF,TGTGCCGTTGGGAGGACCGGGGATGGAGAGACCCAGTACTTC
13,-,TRBJ2-7,-,TRBV14,CASRDTGFHEQYF,TGTGCCAGCAGGGACACGGGGTTCCACGAGCAGTACTTC
17,-,TRBJ2-1,TRBD2,TRBV4-1,CASSQLGLAGGGNEQFF,TGCGCCAGCAGCCAACTGGGACTAGCGGGGGGCGGCAATGAGCAGTTCTTC
15,-,TRBJ2-1,TRBD1,TRBV27,CASRTGGAGDYEQFF,TGTGCCAGCAGGACAGGGGGCGCAGGGGACTATGAGCAGTTCTTC
15,-,TRBJ2-1,TRBD2,TRBV11-3,CASSIRTSVDNEQFF,TGTGCCAGCAGCATCCGGACTAGCGTCGACAATGAGCAGTTCTTC
14,few,TRBJ2-7,-,TRBV7-6,CASSLGSGVWEQYF,TGTGCCAGCAGCTTAGGCTCGGGAGTATGGGAGCAGTACTTC
16,-,TRBJ1-2,TRBD1,TRBV4-1,CASSQDRRDRDYGYTF,TGTGCCAGCAGCCAAGACCGTAGGGACAGAGACTATGGCTACACCTTC
15,-,TRBJ1-5,-,TRBV4-1,CASSTGAIGNQPQHF,TGCGCCAGCAGTACAGGAGCGATTGGCAATCAGCCCCAGCATTTT
14,-,TRBJ2-5,-,TRBV29-1,CSVESPLGEETQYF,TGCAGCGTTGAAAGTCCGTTGGGGGAAGAGACCCAGTACTTC
12,-,TRBJ2-7,TRBD2,TRBV7-2,CASSWGGYEQYF,TGTGCCAGCAGCTGGGGGGGGTACGAGCAGTACTTC
14,-,TRBJ2-7,-,TRBV9,CASSASDGGYEQYF,TGTGCCAGCAGCGCCTCGGACGGGGGCTACGAGCAGTACTTC
16,-,TRBJ2-5,TRBD2,TRBV7-8,CASSLAGLAGEETQYF,TGTGCCAGCAGCTTAGCGGGTCTAGCGGGAGAAGAGACCCAGTACTTC
16,-,TRBJ2-1,TRBD1,TRBV27,CASSFLRDRPSNEQFF,TGTGCCAGCAGTTTCCTCCGGGACAGACCATCAAATGAGCAGTTCTTC
14,-,TRBJ2-3,TRBD2,TRBV19,CASSMGLAEDTQYF,TGTGCCAGTAGTATGGGACTAGCGGAAGATACGCAGTATTTT
16,-,TRBJ1-2,TRBD1,TRBV13,CASSSPDDRGVYGYTF,TGTGCCAGCAGCTCCCCTGACGACAGGGGGGTTTATGGCTACACCTTC
16,medium-sized,TRBJ2-5,TRBD2,TRBV13,CASSSRTSTVEETQYF,TGTGCCAGCAGCTCCAGGACTAGCACCGTGGAGGAGACCCAGTACTTC
15,-,TRBJ2-7,TRBD1,TRBV5-6,CASSAGQGNPYEQYF,TGTGCCAGCAGCGCGGGACAGGGAAATCCCTACGAGCAGTACTTC
13,-,TRBJ1-2,-,TRBV28,CATGGMTFYGYTF,TGTGCCACGGGGGGCATGACCTTCTATGGCTACACCTTC
13,-,TRBJ2-1,-,TRBV7-9,CASSLGGGNEQFF,TGTGCCAGCAGCTTAGGTGGGGGGAATGAGCAGTTCTTC
19,-,TRBJ2-3,-,TRBV18,CASSLPAGALIRSTDTQYF,TGTGCCAGCTCCCTCCCCGCGGGGGCGTTGATTCGGTCCACAGATACGCAGTATTTT
14,once,TRBJ2-1,TRBD2,TRBV19,CASTERGTYNEQFF,TGTGCCAGTACTGAGCGGGGTACCTACAATGAGCAGTTCTTC
13,-,TRBJ1-2,-,TRBV11-2,CASSLGSLYGYTF,TGTGCCAGCAGCTTGGGCAGCCTCTATGGCTACACCTTC
15,once,TRBJ1-2,-,TRBV11-2,CASSPRPTPFYGYTF,TGTGCCAGCAGCCCCCGCCCCACACCCTTTTATGGCTACACCTTC
14,-,TRBJ2-4,-,TRBV5-1,CASSPQGVKNIQYF,TGCGCCAGCAGCCCTCAGGGAGTCAAAAACATTCAGTACTTC
15,once,TRBJ2-1,-,TRBV5-1,CASSQSEGSYNEQFF,TGCGCCAGCAGCCAATCGGAGGGCTCCTACAATGAGCAGTTCTTC
12,-,TRBJ2-7,-,TRBV7-9,CASSFSGGEQYF,TGTGCCAGCAGCTTTTCGGGCGGAGAGCAGTACTTC
12,few,TRBJ1-2,-,TRBV27,CASSLGGGSYTF,TGTGCCAGCAGTTTAGGGGGAGGAAGCTACACCTTC
13,-,TRBJ1-1,-,TRBV19,CASKRPQNTEAFF,TGTGCCAGTAAGCGGCCTCAGAACACTGAAGCTTTCTTT
14,-,TRBJ2-7,-,TRBV27,CASSGSGDIYEQYF,TGTGCCAGCAGTGGTAGCGGTGATATCTACGAGCAGTACTTC
14,-,TRBJ1-1,-,TRBV14,CASSQPRENTEAFF,TGTGCCAGCAGCCAACCCAGGGAGAACACTGAAGCTTTCTTT
11,-,TRBJ2-7,-,TRBV28,CASRAGNEQYF,TGTGCCAGCAGAGCAGGGAACGAGCAGTACTTC
16,once,TRBJ2-3,TRBD1,TRBV29-1,CSVEDPDRPSTDTQYF,TGCAGCGTTGAAGACCCGGACAGGCCTAGCACAGATACGCAGTATTTT